The 15 T cell receptor beta chains given below trace back to one sample, sequenced in a study of T cells in Graves' hyperthyroidism and ophthalmopathy. Template material for amplifying TCR beta CDR3 regions consisted of RNA transcripts. The HTBI primer set served for first-round RT-PCR of the TCR CDR3. TCRdb reprocessed the multiplex PCR reads via MiXCR and lists one record per CDR3 protein. The profile shows some 440,000 distinct CDR3 sequences, approximately 15% of them singletons. Sequenced input: blood. All receptors come from a woman younger than 35 with Graves' hyperthyroidism.

Ten or more counts support this clonotype. This chain uses TRBV5-6 with TRBJ2-4; a weak D match, TRBD1 (6 bases). The length of the CDR3 is 14 residues. Looked up from germline, CDR1 is SGHDT and CDR2 is YYEEEE. The germline V and J ends were trimmed by 4 bases and 11 bases, with 19 bases remaining between them. CDR3 loop: CASSLRDNILLQYF. The CDR3 bases are TGTGCCAGCAGCCTCCGGGACAATATCCTTCTTCAGTACTTC. The full variable domain, completed using reference TRBV5-6 and TRBJ2-4, is DAGVTQSPTHLIKTRGQQVTLRCSPKSGHDTVSWYQQALGQGPQFIFQYYEEEERQRGNFPDRFSGHQFPNYSSELNVNALLLGDSALYLCASSLRDNILLQYFGAGTRLSVL.

This clonotype was seen only a few times. The V call is TRBV10-2, the J call TRBJ2-5; D is unclear. V shed 0 bases and J shed 3 bases, with 11 bases lying between them. The CDR3 consists of 15 residues. Germline V CDR1 and CDR2: WSHSY, SAAADI. The CDR3 reads CASSESGASKETQYF. In DNA form, the CDR3 reads TGCGCCAGCAGTGAGTCGGGCGCGAGTAAAGAGACCCAGTACTTC.

CDR3 bases: TGTGCCACCAGGGTTAGCGGGACAAGCTCCTACGAGCAGTACTTC. It encodes CATRVSGTSSYEQYF. This chain joins TRBV15 and TRBJ2-7, with 8 bases lining up with TRBD2. The CDR3 totals 15 residues. Germline values: CDR1 LNHNV, CDR2 YYDKDF (reference sequence). The J segment lost 0 bases and the V segment lost 6 bases, leaving 7 bases of the junction unmatched.

This clonotype has ten or more counts. The J gene is TRBJ2-1, the V gene TRBV12-3 or TRBV12-4, with D hard to call. This CDR3 is built from 13 residues. V dropped 4 bases and J dropped 9 bases, with 13 bases sitting between them. CDR3 coding DNA: TGTGCCAGCAGTTCAGACTCTGAGGTTGAGCAGTTCTTC. This gives the protein CASSSDSEVEQFF.

The rearrangement joins TRBV3-1 to TRBJ1-1, with unresolved D. The CDR3 runs to 13 residues. Trimming took off 1 base at V and 4 bases at J, with 7 bases between the two ends. CDR1 and CDR2 from the germline V gene are LGHDT and YNNKEL (reference sequence). The CDR3 spells CASSQARTTEAFF. CDR3 sequence (DNA): TGTGCCAGCAGCCAAGCACGAACCACTGAAGCTTTCTTT. The full variable domain, with the rest looked up from reference TRBV3-1 and TRBJ1-1, is DTAVSQTPKYLVTQMGNDKSIKCEQNLGHDTMYWYKQDSKKFLKIMFSYNNKELIINETVPNRFSPKSPDKAHLNLHINSLELGDSAVYFCASSQARTTEAFFGQGTRLTVV.

This clonotype was observed at least ten times. The rearrangement joins TRBV27 to TRBJ2-2; 7 nucleotides agree with TRBD1. V shed 7 bases, J shed 4 bases, and the junction held 12 bases outside the gene matches. Per germline, CDR1 MNHEY and CDR2 SMNVEV (reference sequence). The CDR3 consists of 16 residues. The DNA for the CDR3 is TGTGCCAGCACCCCTATGGGGGCAGGGGGCACCGGGGAGCTGTTTTTT. It specifies CASTPMGAGGTGELFF.

V is TRBV11-2 and J is TRBJ2-3; TRBD2 agrees at 7 bases. The V and J ends lost 1 base and 4 bases, in that order; junction bases with no gene match: 5. CDR1 and CDR2 (germline): SGHAT, FQNNGV. The length of the CDR3 is 15 residues. The CDR3 reads CASSLGLAEPDTQYF. CDR3 coding DNA: TGTGCCAGCAGCTTAGGGCTAGCGGAGCCAGATACGCAGTATTTT.

V gene TRBV7-2 combines with J gene TRBJ2-1; the match to TRBD2 covers 13 bases. The CDR3 contains 19 residues. The V and J ends lost 5 bases and 4 bases, in that order; junction bases with no gene match: 14. From germline, CDR1 is SGHTA and CDR2 FQGNSA. The CDR3 reads CASSPGLAGNRVPYNEQFF. CDR3 nucleotides: TGTGCCAGCAGCCCGGGACTAGCGGGAAATCGCGTACCTTACAATGAGCAGTTCTTC.

This clonotype came up many times. The V call is TRBV7-2, the J call TRBJ2-7, with a possible D match to TRBD2 (6 bases). CDR3 length equals 14 residues. Germline-derived CDR1 and CDR2 are SGHTA and FQGNSA. V lost 5 bases, J lost 3 bases, and 14 bases lay in between. The CDR3 bases are TGTGCCAGCAGCGCGGGACTGAGCGGCTACGAGCAGTACTTC. This sequence encodes CASSAGLSGYEQYF.

This clonotype was picked up many times. The V call is TRBV30, the J call TRBJ1-6; D is uncertain. This CDR3 comprises 13 residues. Germline V gene lookup returns CDR1 GTSNPN and CDR2 SVGIG (reference sequence). The germline V and J ends were trimmed by 3 bases and 7 bases, with 10 bases remaining between them. The CDR3 sequence: CAWRSLSNSPLHF. CDR3 nucleotide sequence: TGTGCCTGGAGGTCGCTCTCCAATTCACCCCTCCACTTT.

This clonotype was detected ten times or more. The chain combines TRBV15 with TRBJ1-2; tentatively, D is TRBD1 (6 bases). Trimming left V 0 bases short and J 5 bases short, with 19 bases between. Germline values: CDR1 LNHNV, CDR2 YYDKDF (reference sequence). CDR3 length: 17 amino acids. Here the CDR3 DNA reads TGTGCCACCAGCAGAGATTTGGGACACTCCCCCGCTTATGGCTACACCTTC. This encodes CATSRDLGHSPAYGYTF.

This clonotype was picked up many times. V usage is TRBV29-1 and J usage is TRBJ2-7; 9 bases line up with TRBD2. The germline V gene encodes CDR1 SQVTM and CDR2 ANQGSEA. V shed 4 bases and J 0 bases; nucleotides not matched to a gene: 1. CDR3 length: 13 amino acids. DNA for the CDR3: TGCAGCGTTGCGACTAGCGGCTCCTACGAGCAGTACTTC. The encoded protein is CSVATSGSYEQYF.

The sample holds many counts of this clonotype. This chain joins TRBV28 and TRBJ1-2; D might be TRBD1 (5 bases). There are 16 residues in the CDR3. Trimming removed 4 bases from V and 5 bases from J, with 20 bases in between. Looked up from germline, CDR1 is MDHEN and CDR2 is SYDVKM. For the CDR3, the DNA is TGTGCCAGCAGTTATAACAGCTACCGGGGGTCGTATGGCTACACCTTC. Translating it yields CASSYNSYRGSYGYTF.

This clonotype was recorded at least ten times. The chain couples TRBV3-1 to TRBJ2-7, with D perhaps TRBD1 (6 bases). This CDR3 contains 14 residues. Germline CDR1 and CDR2: LGHDT and YNNKEL (reference sequence). The V and J ends lost 3 bases and 4 bases respectively, with 13 bases between them. The CDR3 reads CASSQYTGLYEQYF. CDR3 sequence (DNA): TGTGCCAGCAGCCAGTATACAGGGTTGTACGAGCAGTACTTC.

In its sample, this clonotype was seen many times. The V gene is TRBV18, the J gene TRBJ2-1; D unclear. V was trimmed by 0 bases and J by 10 bases, leaving 10 bases between them. Germline-derived CDR1 and CDR2 are KGHSH and LQKENI. The CDR3 is made up of 13 amino acids. The CDR3: CASSPPFLREQFF. CDR3 sequence (DNA): TGTGCCAGCTCACCACCGTTTCTACGAGAGCAGTTCTTC.